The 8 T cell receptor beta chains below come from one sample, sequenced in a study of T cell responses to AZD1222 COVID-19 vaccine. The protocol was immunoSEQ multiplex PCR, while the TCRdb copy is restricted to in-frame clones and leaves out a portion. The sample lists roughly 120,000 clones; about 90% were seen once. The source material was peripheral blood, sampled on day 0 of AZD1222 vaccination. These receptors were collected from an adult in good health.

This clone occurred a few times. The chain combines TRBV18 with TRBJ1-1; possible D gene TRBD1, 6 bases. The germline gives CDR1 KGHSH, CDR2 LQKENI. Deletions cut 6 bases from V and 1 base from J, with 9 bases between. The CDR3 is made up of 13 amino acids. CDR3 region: CASSSGANTEAFF. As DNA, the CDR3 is TGTGCCAGCTCTTCAGGGGCGAACACTGAAGCTTTCTTT.

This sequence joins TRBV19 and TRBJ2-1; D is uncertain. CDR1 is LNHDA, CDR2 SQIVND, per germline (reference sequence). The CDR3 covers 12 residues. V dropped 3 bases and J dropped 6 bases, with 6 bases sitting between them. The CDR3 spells CASSIRFNEQFF. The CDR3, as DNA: TGTGCCAGTAGTATTCGTTTCAATGAGCAGTTCTTC. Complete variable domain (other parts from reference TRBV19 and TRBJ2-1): DGGITQSPKYLFRKEGQNVTLSCEQNLNHDAMYWYRQDPGQGLRLIYYSQIVNDFQKGDIAEGYSVSREKKESFPLTVTSAQKNPTAFYLCASSIRFNEQFFGPGTRLTVL.

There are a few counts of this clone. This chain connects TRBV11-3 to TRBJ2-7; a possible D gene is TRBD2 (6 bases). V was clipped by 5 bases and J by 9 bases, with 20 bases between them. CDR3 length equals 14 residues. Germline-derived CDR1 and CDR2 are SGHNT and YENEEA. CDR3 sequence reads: CASSLAGSGNRQYF. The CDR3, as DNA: TGTGCCAGCAGCCTGGCGGGATCGGGGAATCGGCAGTACTTC.

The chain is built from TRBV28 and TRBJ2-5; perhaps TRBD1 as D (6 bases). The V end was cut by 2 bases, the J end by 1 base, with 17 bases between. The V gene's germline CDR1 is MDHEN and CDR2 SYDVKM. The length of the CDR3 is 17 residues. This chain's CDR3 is CASSLVLAQGIQETQYF. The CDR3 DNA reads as TGTGCCAGCAGTTTAGTCCTAGCTCAGGGGATCCAAGAGACCCAGTACTTC. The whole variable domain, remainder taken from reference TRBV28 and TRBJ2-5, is DVKVTQSSRYLVKRTGEKVFLECVQDMDHENMFWYRQDPGLGLRLIYFSYDVKMKEKGDIPEGYSVSREKKERFSLILESASTNQTSMYLCASSLVLAQGIQETQYFGPGTRLLVL.

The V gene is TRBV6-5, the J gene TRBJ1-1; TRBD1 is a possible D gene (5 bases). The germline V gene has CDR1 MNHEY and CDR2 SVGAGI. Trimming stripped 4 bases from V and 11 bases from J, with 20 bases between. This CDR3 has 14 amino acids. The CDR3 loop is CASSSPTPGRGAFF. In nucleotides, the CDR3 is TGTGCCAGCAGTTCCCCGACACCCGGTCGGGGGGCTTTCTTT.

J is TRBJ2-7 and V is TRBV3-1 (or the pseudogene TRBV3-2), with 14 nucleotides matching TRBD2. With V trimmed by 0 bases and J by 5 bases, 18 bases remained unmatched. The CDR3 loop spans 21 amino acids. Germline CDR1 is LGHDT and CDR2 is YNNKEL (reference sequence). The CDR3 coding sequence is TGTGCCAGCAGCCAAGATACTCCGGGACTAGCGGGAGATGGAGGGTTGGACGAGCAGTACTTC. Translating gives CASSQDTPGLAGDGGLDEQYF.

CDR3 nucleotides: TGTGCCAGCAGCCTTTGGGGGGAGGCGGGATTGGAAAATGAGCAGTTCTTC. This sequence encodes CASSLWGEAGLENEQFF. The chain has TRBV7-9 and TRBJ2-1, with D possibly TRBD2 on 6 matching bases. With 5 bases removed from V and 7 bases from J, the gap between germline ends came to 24 bases. Germline V gives CDR1 SEHNR, CDR2 FQNEAQ (reference sequence). The CDR3 is 17 residues long.

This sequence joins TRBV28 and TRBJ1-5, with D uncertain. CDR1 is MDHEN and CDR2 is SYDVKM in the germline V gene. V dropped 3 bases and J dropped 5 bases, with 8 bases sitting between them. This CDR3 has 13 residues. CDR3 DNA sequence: TGTGCCAGCAGTTTCGGGAGATATCAGCCCCAGCATTTT. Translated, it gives CASSFGRYQPQHF.